A single sample gave rise to the 13 T cell receptor beta chains below, sequenced in a study of monozygotic twins with inflammatory bowel disease. One entry per CDR3 protein, without DNA, is what TCRdb gives after re-calling the 5' RACE reads. This sample's table has approximately 400,000 distinct CDR3 sequences. Input material: blood. Source of these receptors: a human donor with ulcerative colitis or Crohn's disease, or a healthy co-twin of an affected twin (not recorded which).

The chain combines TRBV11-3 with TRBJ2-2; the TRBD2 assignment by TCRdb is unverifiable without DNA. The CDR3 totals 16 residues. Germline lookup yields CDR1 SGHNT and CDR2 YENEEA. CDR3 amino acids: CASSLGRLAVTGELFF.

The J gene is TRBJ2-5, the V gene TRBV2. Germline lookup yields CDR1 SNHLY and CDR2 FYNNEI. This CDR3 region has 13 residues. The CDR3 spells CASSLDIRETQYF.

J is TRBJ1-1 and V is TRBV12-3 or TRBV12-4; without DNA, the TCRdb call of TRBD1 cannot be checked. The CDR3 contains 12 residues. CDR3: CASSFGTGEAFF.

The V call is TRBV20-1, the J call TRBJ2-7; TCRdb reports TRBD1, a call that lacks DNA to check it against. Germline CDR1 is DFQATT and CDR2 is SNEGSKA (reference sequence). The CDR3 contains 13 residues. This CDR3 is CSARGQSLYEQYF.

The J gene is TRBJ2-2, the V gene TRBV7-8; with no DNA, the TCRdb D assignment of TRBD1 cannot be verified. The CDR3 has 16 amino acids. CDR1 is SGHVS, CDR2 FQNEAQ, per germline. The CDR3 spells CASSLTENPGTGELFF.

The V call is TRBV12-3 or TRBV12-4, the J call TRBJ1-4. This CDR3 region has 14 residues. CDR3 region: CASSLRGLNEKLFF.

The chain couples TRBV6-4 to TRBJ2-1. This CDR3 is built from 15 residues. Germline-derived CDR1 and CDR2 are MRHNA and SNTAGT. The CDR3 loop is CASSAGPSSYNEQFF.

The CDR3 spells CASGTNTGDSPLHF. The chain uses TRBV18 and TRBJ1-6. Germline CDR1 KGHSH, CDR2 LQKENI. The CDR3 runs 14 residues.

J is TRBJ2-7 and V is TRBV5-1; TCRdb selects TRBD2, and the lack of DNA leaves this call unchecked. CDR3 size: 13 residues. Germline CDR1 reads SGHRS; CDR2 reads YFSETQ. The CDR3 region is CASSSGLAYEQYF.

The chain joins TRBV6-1 to TRBJ1-2; the D gene TCRdb calls, TRBD1, cannot be checked with no DNA. There are 16 residues in the CDR3. The germline CDR1 and CDR2 sequences are MNHNS and SASEGT. The CDR3 is CASSPTGGRGRVGYTF.

The chain employs TRBV5-1 and TRBJ1-6; absent DNA, TCRdb's TRBD1 call cannot be checked. Germline CDR1 SGHRS, CDR2 YFSETQ. The CDR3 consists of 15 residues. The chain's CDR3 is CASSLQGGDNSPLHF. Full variable domain (rest looked up from reference TRBV5-1 and TRBJ1-6): KAGVTQTPRYLIKTRGQQVTLSCSPISGHRSVSWYQQTPGQGLQFLFEYFSETQRNKGNFPGRFSGRQFSNSRSEMNVSTLELGDSALYLCASSLQGGDNSPLHFGNGTRLTVT.

The V and J genes are TRBV6-2 or TRBV6-3 and TRBJ2-2; the D call of TRBD1 rests on TCRdb alone, since no DNA is present to check it. Per the germline V gene, CDR1 is MNHEY and CDR2 is SVGEGT. The CDR3 is 14 amino acids. CDR3: CASSLRDTTGELFF.

This chain uses TRBV23-1 with TRBJ1-1; the D call from TCRdb, TRBD1, cannot be confirmed without DNA. TRBV23-1 belongs to the ORF category, with a function that is uncertain. This CDR3 has 13 residues. The CDR3 sequence is CASTDSRETEAFF.